This entry describes one T cell receptor (beta chain). These data come from a study of blood T cell repertoires in COVID-19. In the study overall: Nucleic acid was either cDNA or gDNA, and it came from T cells, B-cell-depleted T cells, or PBMCs.

Germline-derived CDR1 and CDR2 are SGHKS and YYEKEE (reference sequence). This CDR3 comprises 16 residues. Trimming shortened V by 1 base and J by 2 bases, and 13 bases separated the two germline ends. Original data processing: For nucleated cells, counts were estimated from reference gene primer amplification. The repertoire was sequenced with immunoSEQ multiplex PCR; TCRdb's copy has only in-frame clones and lacks some. D and trimming were read from the DNA, whereas the V and J calls and clone size are those reported in that table. The table has 150,000 to 200,000 clones, about 89% seen once. This TCR was sampled from a man aged 40-49 years with acute or convalescent COVID-19. This chain connects TRBV5-5 to TRBJ2-1, with a weak D call TRBD2 (7 bases). The source material was peripheral blood. The CDR3 DNA reads TGTGCCAGCAGCTTGACAGGGACTAAAACCTACAATGAGCAGTTCTTC. It specifies CASSLTGTKTYNEQFF.